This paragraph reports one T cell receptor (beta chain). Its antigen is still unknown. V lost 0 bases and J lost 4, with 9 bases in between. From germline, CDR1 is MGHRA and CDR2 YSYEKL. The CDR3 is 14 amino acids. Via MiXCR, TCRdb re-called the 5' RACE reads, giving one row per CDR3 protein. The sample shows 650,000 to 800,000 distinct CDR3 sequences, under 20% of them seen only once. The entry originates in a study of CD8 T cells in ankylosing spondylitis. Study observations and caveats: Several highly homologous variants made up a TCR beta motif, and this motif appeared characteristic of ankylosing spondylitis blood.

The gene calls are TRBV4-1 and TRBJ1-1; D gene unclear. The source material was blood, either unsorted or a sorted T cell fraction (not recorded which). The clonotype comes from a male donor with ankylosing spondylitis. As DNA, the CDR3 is TGCGCCAGCAGCCAAGATTGGCCGGGCACTGAAGCTTTCTTT. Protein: CASSQDWPGTEAFF.